A selection of T cell receptor beta chains follows, all from one sample in a study of cytomegalovirus exposure and HLA in healthy donors. Method: immunoSEQ multiplex PCR; TCRdb's copy keeps in-frame clones and lacks some. The table shows approximately 150,000 clones, with about four fifths occurring only once. The sample consisted of PBMCs. The receptors come from a woman under 30 in good health and CMV-seropositive. Both conserved end residues are part of each CDR3. The D gene is left open where the match is weak. Clone size is given for some rows only: seen once, a few or many times, or a class if the clone is expanded.

>TRBJ2-3|TRBV6-1|NA|NA
CAGRGGGTDTQYF
TGTGCCGGAAGGGGGGGCGGCACAGATACGCAGTATTTT
>TRBJ1-2|TRBV25-1|NA|NA
CASSEGSGLFYGYTF
TGTGCCAGCAGTGAAGGTAGTGGACTCTTCTATGGCTACACCTTC
>TRBJ1-5|TRBV28|NA|NA
CASSLPIEGQPQHF
TGTGCCAGCAGTTTACCCATCGAGGGTCAGCCCCAGCATTTT
>TRBJ2-5|TRBV5-6|once|TRBD1
CASSLAGGRETQYF
TGTGCCAGCAGCTTGGCAGGGGGCAGAGAGACCCAGTACTTC
>TRBJ2-7|TRBV10-1|NA|TRBD2
CASSESRGRGAYEQYF
TGCGCCAGCAGTGAGTCCCGAGGACGGGGGGCCTACGAGCAGTACTTC
>TRBJ1-1|TRBV7-2|once|NA
CASRVPTFHTEAFF
TGTGCCAGCAGGGTTCCTACCTTTCACACTGAAGCTTTCTTT
>TRBJ1-2|TRBV7-2|NA|TRBD1
CASSSGMGQGNYGYTF
TGTGCCAGCAGCTCCGGCATGGGACAGGGGAACTATGGCTACACCTTC
>TRBJ2-3|TRBV10-3|NA|TRBD2
CAITLTSGGAKTDTQYF
TGTGCCATCACCCTAACTAGCGGGGGGGCCAAAACAGATACGCAGTATTTT
>TRBJ2-1|TRBV6-1|NA|NA
CASSRDSYNEQFF
TGTGCCAGCAGCCGCGACAGCTACAATGAGCAGTTCTTC
>TRBJ2-1|TRBV29-1|NA|TRBD1
CSVGQATNEQFF
TGCAGCGTGGGACAGGCGACCAATGAGCAGTTCTTC
>TRBJ1-4|TRBV6-6|NA|NA
CASSYGLTGLYEKLFF
TGTGCCAGCAGTTACGGCTTGACGGGGTTATATGAAAAACTGTTTTTT
>TRBJ1-2|TRBV30|NA|NA
CAWSVGTGGYTF
TGTGCCTGGAGTGTAGGAACAGGGGGCTACACCTTC
>TRBJ1-1|TRBV29-1|NA|NA
CSSRTSTTAEAFF
TGCAGCTCACGGACATCAACCACGGCTGAAGCTTTCTTT
>TRBJ2-1|TRBV2|few|NA
CASSGESYNEQFF
TGTGCCAGCAGTGGGGAGTCTTACAATGAGCAGTTCTTC
>TRBJ2-2|TRBV7-9|NA|NA
CASSPVWGRVSRELFF
TGTGCCAGCAGCCCCGTCTGGGGGCGGGTATCCCGGGAGCTGTTTTTT
>TRBJ2-7|TRBV28|NA|TRBD2
CASRTLAGGSYEQYF
TGTGCCAGCAGAACTCTAGCGGGGGGCTCCTACGAGCAGTACTTC
>TRBJ2-1|TRBV7-9|NA|NA
CASSPGERNEQFF
TGTGCCAGCAGCCCGGGGGAGCGAAATGAGCAGTTCTTC
>TRBJ1-1|TRBV19|NA|NA
CASSIDRFEAFF
TGTGCCAGTAGTATTGACAGGTTTGAAGCTTTCTTT
>TRBJ2-3|TRBV4-1|NA|TRBD2
CASSRGLAGAGPDTQYF
TGCGCCAGCAGCCGCGGACTAGCGGGGGCCGGGCCAGATACGCAGTATTTT
>TRBJ1-5|TRBV2|NA|TRBD1
CASEGQVSNQPQHF
TGTGCCAGCGAAGGACAGGTTAGCAATCAGCCCCAGCATTTT
>TRBJ2-1|TRBV29-1|NA|TRBD1
CSARQGNEQFF
TGCAGCGCCAGACAGGGTAATGAGCAGTTCTTC
>TRBJ1-2|TRBV29-1|NA|TRBD1
CSVSGGPNYGYTF
TGCAGCGTGTCAGGGGGTCCTAACTATGGCTACACCTTC
>TRBJ2-2|TRBV4-3|NA|TRBD1
CASSPEGTGFAGELFF
TGCGCCAGCAGCCCAGAAGGGACAGGCTTTGCCGGGGAGCTGTTTTTT
>TRBJ2-6|TRBV27|NA|NA
CASSFPSETGANVLTF
TGTGCCAGCAGTTTCCCGAGCGAAACTGGGGCCAACGTCCTGACTTTC
>TRBJ2-3|TRBV7-2|NA|TRBD2
CASSYTSGRDTQYF
TGTGCCAGCAGCTATACTAGCGGCAGAGATACGCAGTATTTT
>TRBJ1-4|TRBV5-6|NA|TRBD1
CASSAGQGYEKLFF
TGTGCCAGCAGCGCGGGACAGGGGTATGAAAAACTGTTTTTT
>TRBJ1-4|TRBV9|NA|TRBD1
CASSLGTVNEKLFF
TGTGCCAGCAGCTTAGGGACAGTTAATGAAAAACTGTTTTTT
>TRBJ2-1|TRBV11-2|NA|TRBD1
CASSLRTGSVGNEQFF
TGTGCCAGCAGCTTAAGGACAGGGTCGGTCGGCAATGAGCAGTTCTTC
>TRBJ1-2|TRBV11-2|NA|NA
CASSSGTLKDYGYTF
TGTGCCAGTTCATCCGGGACTCTAAAGGATTATGGCTACACCTTC
>TRBJ2-1|TRBV19|NA|TRBD2
CASSTPGGGASNEQFF
TGTGCCAGTAGTACCCCGGGCGGGGGGGCCTCCAATGAGCAGTTCTTC
>TRBJ2-1|TRBV6-1|NA|NA
CASSQPGNEQFF
TGTGCCAGCAGTCAACCGGGCAATGAGCAGTTCTTC
>TRBJ1-5|TRBV6-4|NA|NA
CASSDRDQPQHF
TGTGCCAGCAGTGACAGAGATCAGCCCCAGCATTTT
>TRBJ2-7|TRBV7-2|NA|TRBD2
CASSLAGGTSYEQYF
TGTGCCAGCAGCTTAGCGGGGGGGACCTCCTACGAGCAGTACTTC
>TRBJ2-3|TRBV18|NA|TRBD1
CASSPVRSDRVRTDTQYF
TGTGCCAGCTCACCGGTTAGATCGGACAGGGTAAGAACAGATACGCAGTATTTT
>TRBJ1-1|TRBV19|NA|TRBD1
CASSYDPGGAEAFF
TGTGCCAGTAGCTATGACCCAGGGGGCGCTGAAGCTTTCTTT